This TCR beta chain stems from a study of CD8 T cells in Susac syndrome. Study-level results: The study conceded that relatively few individuals underwent its TCR sequencing and HLA analysis.

In the case of this clonotype: Its antigen is as yet unknown.

This CDR3 spans 11 amino acids. The germline V gene encodes CDR1 SQVTM and CDR2 ANQGSEA. Deletions cut 3 bases from V and 1 base from J, with 3 bases between. CD8+ and CD4+ T cells taken from blood had their TCR beta sequenced. TEMRA cells underwent FACS enrichment and CD8+ and CD4+ T cells underwent negative isolation. RNA totalling about 0.5 to 1 ug underwent reverse transcription with random hexamers. Across 54 Vbeta and 13 Jbeta, TCR beta CDR3 was amplified with immunoSEQ multiplex PCR. One entry per CDR3 protein, called by TCRdb with MiXCR from the immunoSEQ multiplex PCR reads. The sample carries around 170,000 distinct CDR3 sequences, approximately 95% recorded once.

Sequencing was performed on CD8+ T cells from PBMCs. The clonotype comes from a human donor with multiple sclerosis. The chain carries TRBV29-1 and TRBJ1-1; D unclear. In nucleotides, the CDR3 is TGCAGCGTTGAGGAGAACACTGAAGCTTTCTTT. Translating gives CSVEENTEAFF.